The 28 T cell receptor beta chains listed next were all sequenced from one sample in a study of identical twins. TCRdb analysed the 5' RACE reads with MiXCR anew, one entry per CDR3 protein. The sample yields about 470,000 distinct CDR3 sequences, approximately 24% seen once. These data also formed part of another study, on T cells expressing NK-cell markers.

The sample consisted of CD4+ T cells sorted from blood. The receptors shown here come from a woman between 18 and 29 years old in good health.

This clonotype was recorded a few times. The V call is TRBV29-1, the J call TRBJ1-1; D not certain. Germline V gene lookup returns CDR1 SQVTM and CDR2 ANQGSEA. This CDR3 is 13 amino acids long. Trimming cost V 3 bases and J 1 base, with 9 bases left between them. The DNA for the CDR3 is TGCAGCGTTGACATAGGGTCGAACACTGAAGCTTTCTTT. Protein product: CSVDIGSNTEAFF.

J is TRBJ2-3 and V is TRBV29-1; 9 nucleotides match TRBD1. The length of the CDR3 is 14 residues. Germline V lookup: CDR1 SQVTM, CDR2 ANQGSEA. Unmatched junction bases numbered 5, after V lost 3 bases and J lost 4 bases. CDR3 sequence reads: CSVDGTGHPDTQYF. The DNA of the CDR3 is TGCAGCGTTGACGGGACAGGGCATCCAGATACGCAGTATTTT.

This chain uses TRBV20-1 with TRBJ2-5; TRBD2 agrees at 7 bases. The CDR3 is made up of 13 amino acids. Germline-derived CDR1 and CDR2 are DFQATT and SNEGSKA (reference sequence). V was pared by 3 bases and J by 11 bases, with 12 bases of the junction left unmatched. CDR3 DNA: TGCAGTGCTAGGAAGCCTGCAAGCGGGGAGCAGTACTTC. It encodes CSARKPASGEQYF.

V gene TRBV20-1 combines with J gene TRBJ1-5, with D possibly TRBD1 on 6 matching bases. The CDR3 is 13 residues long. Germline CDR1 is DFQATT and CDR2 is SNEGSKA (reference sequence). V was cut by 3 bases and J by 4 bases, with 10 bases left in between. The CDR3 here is CSASTGMNQPQHF. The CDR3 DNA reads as TGCAGTGCTAGTACAGGGATGAATCAGCCCCAGCATTTT.

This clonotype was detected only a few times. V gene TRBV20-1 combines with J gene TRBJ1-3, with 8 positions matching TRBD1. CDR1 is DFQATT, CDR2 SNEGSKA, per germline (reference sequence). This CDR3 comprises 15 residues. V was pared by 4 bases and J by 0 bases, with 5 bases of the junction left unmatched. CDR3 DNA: TGCAGTGCTAAACAGGGGACAGGCTCTGGAAACACCATATATTTT. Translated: CSAKQGTGSGNTIYF.

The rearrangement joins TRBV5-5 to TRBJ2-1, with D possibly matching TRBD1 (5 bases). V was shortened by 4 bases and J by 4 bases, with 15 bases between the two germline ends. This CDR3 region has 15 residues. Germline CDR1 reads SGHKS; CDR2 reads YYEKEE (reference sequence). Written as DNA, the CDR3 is TGTGCCAGCAGCGGTAATCTGGACATATACAATGAGCAGTTCTTC. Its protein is CASSGNLDIYNEQFF.

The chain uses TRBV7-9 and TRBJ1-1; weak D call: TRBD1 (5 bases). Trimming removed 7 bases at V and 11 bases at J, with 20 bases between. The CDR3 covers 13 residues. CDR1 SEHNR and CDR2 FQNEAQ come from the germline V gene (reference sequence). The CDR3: CASTLSRDLPAFF. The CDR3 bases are TGTGCCAGCACCCTCTCACGGGACTTACCGGCTTTCTTT.

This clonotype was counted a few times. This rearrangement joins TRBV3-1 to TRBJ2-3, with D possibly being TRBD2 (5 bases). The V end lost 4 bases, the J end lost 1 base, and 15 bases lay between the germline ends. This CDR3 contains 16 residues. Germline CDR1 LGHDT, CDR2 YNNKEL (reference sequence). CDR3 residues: CASSLRSEGRTDTQYF. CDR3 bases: TGTGCCAGCAGCCTTAGGAGCGAGGGCCGCACAGATACGCAGTATTTT.

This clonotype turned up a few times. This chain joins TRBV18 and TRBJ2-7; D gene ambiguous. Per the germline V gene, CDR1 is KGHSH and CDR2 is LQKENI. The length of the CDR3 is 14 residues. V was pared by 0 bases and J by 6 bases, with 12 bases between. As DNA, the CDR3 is TGTGCCAGCTCACCACCGATAGGAACCCCCGAGCAGTACTTC. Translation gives CASSPPIGTPEQYF.

This chain's CDR3 is CASSRLPHNTEAFF. CDR3 DNA: TGTGCCAGCAGTCGGCTACCTCACAACACTGAAGCTTTCTTT. The rearrangement uses TRBV9 and TRBJ1-1; D is undetermined. This CDR3 region has 14 residues. Germline lookup yields CDR1 SGDLS and CDR2 YYNGEE. Trimming stripped 5 bases from V and 2 bases from J, with 13 bases between.

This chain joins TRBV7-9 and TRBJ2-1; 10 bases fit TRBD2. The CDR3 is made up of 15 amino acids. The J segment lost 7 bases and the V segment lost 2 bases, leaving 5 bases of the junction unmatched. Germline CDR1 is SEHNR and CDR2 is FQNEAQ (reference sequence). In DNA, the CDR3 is TGTGCCAGCAGCTTACGGAGCGGGGGGGAGAATGAGCAGTTCTTC. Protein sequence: CASSLRSGGENEQFF.

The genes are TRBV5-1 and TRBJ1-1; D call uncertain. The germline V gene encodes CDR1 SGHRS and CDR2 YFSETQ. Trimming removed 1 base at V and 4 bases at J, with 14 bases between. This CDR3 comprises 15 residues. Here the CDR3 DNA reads TGCGCCAGCAGCTTGTCGTTGGGCATGCCCACTGAAGCTTTCTTT. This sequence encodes CASSLSLGMPTEAFF.

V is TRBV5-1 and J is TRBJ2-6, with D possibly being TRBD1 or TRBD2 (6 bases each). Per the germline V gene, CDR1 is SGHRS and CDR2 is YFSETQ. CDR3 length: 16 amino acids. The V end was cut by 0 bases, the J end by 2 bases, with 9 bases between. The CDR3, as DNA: TGCGCCAGCAGCTTGGTTGGGGGGCCTGGGGCCAACGTCCTGACTTTC. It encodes CASSLVGGPGANVLTF. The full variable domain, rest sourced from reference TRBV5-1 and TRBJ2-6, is KAGVTQTPRYLIKTRGQQVTLSCSPISGHRSVSWYQQTPGQGLQFLFEYFSETQRNKGNFPGRFSGRQFSNSRSEMNVSTLELGDSALYLCASSLVGGPGANVLTFGAGSRLTVL.

For the CDR3, the DNA is TGCAGTGCTAGTCTTTTCGGGAGCTACACCTTC. Translating gives CSASLFGSYTF. The chain links TRBV20-1 to TRBJ1-2; D not certain. The ends were cut back, 3 bases at V and 9 bases at J, with 11 bases in the middle. Germline V gene data show CDR1 as DFQATT and CDR2 as SNEGSKA (reference sequence). This CDR3 has 11 residues.

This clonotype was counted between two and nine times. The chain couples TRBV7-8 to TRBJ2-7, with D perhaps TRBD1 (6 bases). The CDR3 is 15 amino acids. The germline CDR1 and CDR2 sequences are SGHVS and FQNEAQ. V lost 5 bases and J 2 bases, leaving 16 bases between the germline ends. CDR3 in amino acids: CASSLGARGTYEQYF. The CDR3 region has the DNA TGTGCCAGCAGCCTAGGCGCCAGGGGAACCTACGAGCAGTACTTC.

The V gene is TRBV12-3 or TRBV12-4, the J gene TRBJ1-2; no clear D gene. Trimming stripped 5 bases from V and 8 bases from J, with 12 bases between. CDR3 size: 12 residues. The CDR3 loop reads CASSRAGVGYTF. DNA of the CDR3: TGTGCCAGCAGTCGCGCCGGGGTAGGCTACACCTTC.

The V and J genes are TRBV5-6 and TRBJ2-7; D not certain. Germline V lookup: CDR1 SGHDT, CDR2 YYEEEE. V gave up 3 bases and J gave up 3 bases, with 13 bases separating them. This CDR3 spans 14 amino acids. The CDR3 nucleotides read TGTGCCAGCAGCTCCTACTCCCCGGGCTACGAGCAGTACTTC. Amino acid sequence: CASSSYSPGYEQYF.

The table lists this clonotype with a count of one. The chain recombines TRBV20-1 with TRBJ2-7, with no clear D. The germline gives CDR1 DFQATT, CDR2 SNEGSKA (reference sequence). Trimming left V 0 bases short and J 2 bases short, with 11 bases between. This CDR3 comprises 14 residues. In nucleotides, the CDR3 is TGCAGTGCTAGAGATATAGGAAAAGCCTACGAGCAGTACTTC. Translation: CSARDIGKAYEQYF.

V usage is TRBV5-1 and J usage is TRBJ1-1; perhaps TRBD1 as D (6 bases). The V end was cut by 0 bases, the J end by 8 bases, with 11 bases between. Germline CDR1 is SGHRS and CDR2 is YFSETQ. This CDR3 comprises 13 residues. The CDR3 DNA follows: TGCGCCAGCAGCTTGGGGGACACCTTAGAAGCTTTCTTT. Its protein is CASSLGDTLEAFF.

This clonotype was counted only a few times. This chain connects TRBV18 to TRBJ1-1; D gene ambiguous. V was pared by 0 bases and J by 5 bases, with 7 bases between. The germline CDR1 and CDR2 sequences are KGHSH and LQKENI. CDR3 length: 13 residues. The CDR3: CASSPPDRTEAFF. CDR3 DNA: TGTGCCAGCTCACCACCGGATAGAACTGAAGCTTTCTTT.

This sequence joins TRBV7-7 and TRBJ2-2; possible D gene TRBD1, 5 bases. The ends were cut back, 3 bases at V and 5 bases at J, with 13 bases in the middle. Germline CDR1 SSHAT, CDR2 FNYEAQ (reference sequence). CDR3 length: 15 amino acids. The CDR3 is CASSFSGNPTGELFF. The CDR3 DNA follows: TGTGCCAGCAGCTTCTCAGGGAATCCTACCGGGGAGCTGTTTTTT.

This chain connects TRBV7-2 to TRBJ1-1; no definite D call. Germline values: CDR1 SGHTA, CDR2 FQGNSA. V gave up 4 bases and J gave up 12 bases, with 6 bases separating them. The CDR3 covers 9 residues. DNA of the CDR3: TGTGCCAGCAGCTCCGGGACTTTCTTT. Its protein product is CASSSGTFF. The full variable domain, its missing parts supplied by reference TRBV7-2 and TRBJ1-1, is GAGVSQSPSNKVTEKGKDVELRCDPISGHTALYWYRQSLGQGLEFLIYFQGNSAPDKSGLPSDRFSAERTGGSVSTLTIQRTQQEDSAVYLCASSSGTFFGQGTRLTVV.

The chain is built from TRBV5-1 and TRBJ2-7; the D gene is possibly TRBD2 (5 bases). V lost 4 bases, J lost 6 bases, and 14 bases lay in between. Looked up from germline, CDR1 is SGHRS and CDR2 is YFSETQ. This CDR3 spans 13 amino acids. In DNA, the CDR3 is TGCGCCAGCAGCCCGGACTCTCTTTTCGAGCAGTACTTC. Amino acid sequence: CASSPDSLFEQYF.

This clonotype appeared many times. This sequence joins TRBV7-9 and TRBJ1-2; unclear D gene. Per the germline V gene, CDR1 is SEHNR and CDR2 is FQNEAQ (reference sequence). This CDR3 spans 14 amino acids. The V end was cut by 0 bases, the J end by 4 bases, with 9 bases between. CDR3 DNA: TGTGCCAGCAGCTTAGCGCCCCCCGGCTATGGCTACACCTTC. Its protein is CASSLAPPGYGYTF. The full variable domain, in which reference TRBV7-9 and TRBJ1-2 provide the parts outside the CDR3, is DTGVSQNPRHKITKRGQNVTFRCDPISEHNRLYWYRQTLGQGPEFLTYFQNEAQLEKSRLLSDRFSAERPKGSFSTLEIQRTEQGDSAMYLCASSLAPPGYGYTFGSGTRLTVV.

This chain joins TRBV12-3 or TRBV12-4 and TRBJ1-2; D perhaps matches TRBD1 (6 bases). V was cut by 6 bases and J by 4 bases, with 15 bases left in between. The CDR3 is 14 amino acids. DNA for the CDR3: TGTGCCAGCAGCTCCTTCGGGGGCGGCTATGGCTACACCTTC. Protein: CASSSFGGGYGYTF.

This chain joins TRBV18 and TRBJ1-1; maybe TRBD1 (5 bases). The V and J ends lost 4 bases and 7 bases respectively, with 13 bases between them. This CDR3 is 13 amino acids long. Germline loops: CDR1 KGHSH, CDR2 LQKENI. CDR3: CASSLYWQGEAFF. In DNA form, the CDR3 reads TGTGCCAGCTCACTTTATTGGCAGGGTGAAGCTTTCTTT.

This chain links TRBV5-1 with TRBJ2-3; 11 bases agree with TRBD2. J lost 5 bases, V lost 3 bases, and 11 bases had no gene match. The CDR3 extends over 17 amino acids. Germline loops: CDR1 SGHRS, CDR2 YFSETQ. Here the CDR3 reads CASSSGRLAGRLDTQYF. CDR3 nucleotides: TGCGCCAGCAGCTCTGGACGACTAGCGGGGAGGTTAGATACGCAGTATTTT.

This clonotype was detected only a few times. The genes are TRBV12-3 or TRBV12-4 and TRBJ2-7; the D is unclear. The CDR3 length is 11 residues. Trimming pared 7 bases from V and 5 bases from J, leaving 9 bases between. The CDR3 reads CASMRGHEQYF. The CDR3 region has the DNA TGTGCCAGCATGCGTGGCCACGAGCAGTACTTC.